One and the same sample provided the 20 T cell receptor beta chains below, sequenced in a study of cytomegalovirus exposure and HLA in healthy donors. The study ran its PCR with 60 Vbeta and 13 Jbeta primers. Produced via immunoSEQ multiplex PCR; TCRdb's table is partial and in-frame only. The record lists about 200,000 clones, of which the ten most abundant hold 0.74%. Specimen: PBMCs. These receptors were obtained from a boy between 10 and 17 years old in good health and CMV-seronegative.

To note about this clone: Since no conserved phenylalanine or tryptophan closes the CDR3, a read error is the likely cause. The genes are TRBV10-3 and TRBJ2-7, with 12 positions matching TRBD2. Germline V gives CDR1 ENHRY, CDR2 SYGVKD. V lost 9 bases to trimming and J lost 1 base; unmatched junction nucleotides: 1. This CDR3 comprises 13 residues. CDR3 nucleotides: TGTGCCATAGGGACTAGCGGGTCCTACGAGCAGTACCTC. Protein sequence: CAIGTSGSYEQYL.

The rearrangement uses TRBV7-9 and TRBJ1-1, with D tentatively TRBD1 (6 bases). The CDR3 is 13 residues long. V was pared by 5 bases and J by 14 bases, with 21 bases between. CDR1 SEHNR and CDR2 FQNEAQ come from the germline V gene (reference sequence). The CDR3 DNA follows: TGTGCCAGCAGCCCCGACAGCGCCCCAGGGGTCTTCTTT. Amino acid sequence: CASSPDSAPGVFF.

Turning to this clone: Other DNA sequences within the sample encode an identical CDR3. The rearrangement joins TRBV6-5 to TRBJ1-5; 7 bases fit TRBD1. There are 15 residues in the CDR3. V lost 6 bases, J lost 1 base, and 6 bases stayed unmatched. Germline CDR1 reads MNHEY; CDR2 reads SVGAGI. In nucleotides, the CDR3 is TGTGCCAGCAGGGAGGGACAGTCGAGCAATCAGCCCCAGCATTTT. Translated, it gives CASREGQSSNQPQHF.

The chain couples TRBV7-2 to TRBJ2-1, with 13 bases that match TRBD2. The length of the CDR3 is 17 residues. From germline, CDR1 is SGHTA and CDR2 FQGNSA. Trimming took 0 bases from V and 9 from J; bases not matched to a gene: 8. Here the CDR3 DNA reads TGTGCCAGCAGCTTAGCCCCACTAGCGGGGGGGCATGGTGAGCAGTTCTTC. This encodes CASSLAPLAGGHGEQFF.

For the CDR3, the DNA is TGTGCCAGCAGCCAGCAGGGGTTTCCAGATACGCAGTATTTT. Amino acid sequence: CASSQQGFPDTQYF. The chain has TRBV5-4 and TRBJ2-3; weak D call: TRBD1 (6 bases). CDR1 is SGHNT, CDR2 YYREEE, per germline (reference sequence). Deletions cut 4 bases from V and 4 bases from J, with 13 bases between. This CDR3 spans 14 amino acids.

V and J are TRBV18 and TRBJ1-5; D is unclear. V lost 3 bases and J lost 3, with 9 bases in between. The CDR3 is 14 residues long. Per germline, CDR1 KGHSH and CDR2 LQKENI. The DNA for the CDR3 is TGTGCCAGCTCACCCTCCGGTCCCAATCAGCCCCAGCATTTT. Protein product: CASSPSGPNQPQHF.

This sequence joins TRBV15 and TRBJ2-7; TRBD1 agrees at 8 bases. Trimming cost V 3 bases and J 1 base; bases outside gene matches: 11. The CDR3 spans 17 residues. From germline, CDR1 is LNHNV and CDR2 YYDKDF (reference sequence). The CDR3 is CATSRDPPGQGSYEQYF. The CDR3 DNA reads TGTGCCACCAGCAGGGACCCGCCAGGACAGGGTTCCTACGAGCAGTACTTC. Based on the CDR3 plus reference TRBV15 and TRBJ2-7, the full variable domain is DAMVIQNPRYQVTQFGKPVTLSCSQTLNHNVMYWYQQKSSQAPKLLFHYYDKDFNNEADTPDNFQSRRPNTSFCFLDIRSPGLGDTAMYLCATSRDPPGQGSYEQYFGPGTRLTVT.

This CDR3 is CASSPPDRGLNQPQHF. As DNA, the CDR3 is TGTGCCAGCAGTCCGCCGGACAGGGGGCTTAACCAGCCCCAGCATTTT. The gene calls are TRBV28 and TRBJ1-5, with 11 positions matching TRBD1. Looked up from germline, CDR1 is MDHEN and CDR2 is SYDVKM. The CDR3 contains 16 residues. With V trimmed by 5 bases and J by 7 bases, 10 bases remained unmatched.

The V gene is TRBV5-1, the J gene TRBJ2-7, with TRBD1 matching 7 bases. V lost 2 bases and J lost 4; bases outside the gene matches: 3. This CDR3 contains 13 residues. CDR1 is SGHRS, CDR2 YFSETQ, per germline. The CDR3 here is CASSFDRVYEQYF. The DNA for the CDR3 is TGCGCCAGCAGCTTTGACAGGGTGTACGAGCAGTACTTC.

The chain employs TRBV11-3 and TRBJ2-1; TRBD2 matches 8 bases. This CDR3 comprises 15 residues. Germline-derived CDR1 and CDR2 are SGHNT and YENEEA. Unmatched junction bases numbered 8, after V lost 5 bases and J lost 5 bases. DNA for the CDR3: TGTGCCAGCAGCCCTCAAGGACTAGCCGACAATGAGCAGTTCTTC. Its protein product is CASSPQGLADNEQFF.

This chain connects TRBV4-3 to TRBJ1-2; D uncertain. This CDR3 region has 13 residues. Germline V CDR1 and CDR2: LGHNA, YSLEER. V was trimmed by 0 bases and J by 5 bases, leaving 7 bases between them. CDR3 sequence: CASSQDILYGYTF. For the CDR3, the DNA is TGCGCCAGCAGCCAAGACATCCTATATGGCTACACCTTC.

V and J are TRBV29-1 and TRBJ1-1; TRBD1 is a possible D gene (5 bases). CDR1 SQVTM and CDR2 ANQGSEA come from the germline V gene. Deletions cut 0 bases from V and 1 base from J, with 9 bases between. The CDR3 has 14 amino acids. The CDR3 protein is CSVEDRAWNTEAFF. The CDR3 DNA is TGCAGCGTTGAAGACAGGGCGTGGAACACTGAAGCTTTCTTT.

This chain joins TRBV6-5 and TRBJ1-2; 8 bases are shared with TRBD1. With 8 bases clipped from V and 4 bases from J, the junction kept 9 bases outside the gene matches. This CDR3 region has 14 residues. Looked up from germline, CDR1 is MNHEY and CDR2 is SVGAGI. CDR3 sequence (DNA): TGTGCCAGCGCTCTCGACAGGGGCTTCTATGGCTACACCTTC. This encodes CASALDRGFYGYTF.

V usage is TRBV18 and J usage is TRBJ1-1; D might be TRBD1 (5 bases). CDR3 length equals 14 residues. The ends were cut back, 0 bases at V and 1 base at J, with 6 bases in the middle. Per germline, CDR1 KGHSH and CDR2 LQKENI. In DNA, the CDR3 is TGTGCCAGCTCACCACCCGGGGGGAACACTGAAGCTTTCTTT. Amino acids: CASSPPGGNTEAFF.

This rearrangement joins TRBV5-8 to TRBJ1-3, with D tentatively TRBD1 (5 bases). This CDR3 is built from 16 residues. Trimming cost V 4 bases and J 1 base, with 15 bases left between them. In germline, CDR1 is SGHTS, CDR2 YDEGEE. CDR3 amino acids: CASSPRWGGSGNTIYF. The CDR3 nucleotides read TGTGCCAGCAGCCCACGATGGGGGGGATCTGGAAACACCATATATTTT.

The J gene is TRBJ2-1, the V gene TRBV7-3; D might be TRBD1 (6 bases). V lost 2 bases, J lost 6 bases, and 14 bases lay in between. The CDR3 runs to 15 residues. Germline CDR1 SGHTA, CDR2 FQGTGA. The CDR3 here is CASSLARDTPNEQFF. CDR3 nucleotide sequence: TGTGCCAGCAGCTTAGCTCGGGACACACCCAATGAGCAGTTCTTC.

The rearrangement links TRBV21-1 to TRBJ2-1; TRBD1, the table's D call, was not compared with the DNA. TRBV21-1 is a listed pseudogene. The CDR3 loop spans 15 amino acids. As DNA, the CDR3 is TGTGCCAGCAGCAAAGACGGCAGGGGCAGCGATGAGCAGTTCTTC. Protein sequence: CASSKDGRGSDEQFF.

This rearrangement joins TRBV7-2 to TRBJ2-1, with 12 bases identical to TRBD1. This CDR3 contains 15 residues. Per the germline V gene, CDR1 is SGHTA and CDR2 is FQGNSA. After removal of 3 bases from V and 8 bases from J, the junction contained 5 bases not matched to a gene. As DNA, the CDR3 is TGTGCCAGCAGCTTCGGGACAGGGGGCCTCTATGAGCAGTTCTTC. It is translated as CASSFGTGGLYEQFF.

V usage is TRBV5-1 and J usage is TRBJ1-4; the match to TRBD1 covers 9 bases. The CDR3 totals 14 residues. Germline loops: CDR1 SGHRS, CDR2 YFSETQ. Unmatched junction bases numbered 4, after V lost 4 bases and J lost 6 bases. Written as DNA, the CDR3 is TGCGCCAGCAGCACAGGGGGCGCGGATGAAAAACTGTTTTTT. Its translation: CASSTGGADEKLFF.

The chain employs TRBV21-1 and TRBJ1-1. TRBV21-1 is a known pseudogene. This CDR3 is 15 amino acids long. The CDR3, as DNA: TGTGCCAGCAGCAAAGACGTCGGCGGGCGCAAAGAAGCTTTCTTT. Translating gives CASSKDVGGRKEAFF.